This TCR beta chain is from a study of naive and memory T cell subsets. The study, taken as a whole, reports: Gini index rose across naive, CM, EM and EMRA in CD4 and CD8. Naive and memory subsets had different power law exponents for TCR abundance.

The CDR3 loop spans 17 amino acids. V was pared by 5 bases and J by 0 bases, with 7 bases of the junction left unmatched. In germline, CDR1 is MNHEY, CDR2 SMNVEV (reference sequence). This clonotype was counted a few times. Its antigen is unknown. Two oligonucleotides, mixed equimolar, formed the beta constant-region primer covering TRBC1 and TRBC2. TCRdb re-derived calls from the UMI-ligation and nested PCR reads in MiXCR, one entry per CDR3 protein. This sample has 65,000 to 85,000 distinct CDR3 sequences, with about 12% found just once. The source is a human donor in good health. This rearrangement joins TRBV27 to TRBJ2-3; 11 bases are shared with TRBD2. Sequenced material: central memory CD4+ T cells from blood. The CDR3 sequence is CASSRSGTSGSTDTQYF. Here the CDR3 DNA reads TGTGCCAGCAGTCGTTCGGGGACTAGCGGTAGCACAGATACGCAGTATTTT.